This record covers a single T cell receptor (beta chain). The sample is drawn from a study of radiotherapy plus CTLA-4 blockade in lung cancer. CDR1 and CDR2 (germline): MDHEN, SYDVKM. Losses at the gene ends were 4 bases for V and 1 base for J; bases not matched to a gene: 11. The CDR3 consists of 19 residues. TCRdb's table, derived via immunoSEQ multiplex PCR, lists solely in-frame clones and lacks some. Counted here are 70,000 to 90,000 clones, around 78% occurring once; the ten biggest clones make up approximately 22%. The sequences come from peripheral blood, collected from a patient treated with radiotherapy plus ipilimumab. This receptor was identified in a human donor with non-small cell lung cancer whose response to radiotherapy plus ipilimumab could not be evaluated. Some clones in this sample may be carry-over from other donors' samples. The rearrangement links TRBV28 to TRBJ2-6; 9 nucleotides match TRBD1. This CDR3 reads CASSSMWTGEGSGANVLTF. The CDR3 DNA sequence: TGTGCCAGCAGTTCTATGTGGACAGGGGAAGGTTCTGGGGCCAACGTCCTGACTTTC. The variable domain in full, with the rest retrieved from reference TRBV28 and TRBJ2-6, is DVKVTQSSRYLVKRTGEKVFLECVQDMDHENMFWYRQDPGLGLRLIYFSYDVKMKEKGDIPEGYSVSREKKERFSLILESASTNQTSMYLCASSSMWTGEGSGANVLTFGAGSRLTVL.